Shown below are 7 T cell receptor beta chains from a single sample sequenced in a study of post-analysis software for immune sequencing data. The study's findings and limits: TRBV5-6, TRBV5-1 and TRBV20-1 belonged to a set of about five TRBV segments that were more frequent in patients than controls.

The authors incorporated unique molecular identifiers into the TCR beta cDNA libraries. Via MiXCR, TCRdb re-called the PCR reads, giving one row per CDR3 protein. Here the sample spans about 540,000 distinct CDR3 sequences, around 36% being singletons. These receptors are not linked to any known antigen. Sequencing was carried out using blood. These TCRs come from a girl under 18 with multiple sclerosis.

This clonotype was recorded many times. J is TRBJ1-1 and V is TRBV29-1; possibly TRBD1 for D (5 bases). The germline V gene has CDR1 SQVTM and CDR2 ANQGSEA. V shed 5 bases and J shed 7 bases, with 8 bases lying between them. The CDR3 loop spans 10 amino acids. CDR3 DNA sequence: TGCAGCGTTTACGACAGTGAAGCTTTCTTT. Translated, it gives CSVYDSEAFF. Filled out from reference TRBV29-1 and TRBJ1-1, the complete variable domain reads SAVISQKPSRDICQRGTSLTIQCQVDSQVTMMFWYRQQPGQSLTLIATANQGSEATYESGFVIDKFPISRPNLTFSTLTVSNMSPEDSSIYLCSVYDSEAFFGQGTRLTVV.

This clonotype was seen more than once but under ten times. The chain uses TRBV24-1 and TRBJ2-1, with 13 positions matching TRBD2. This CDR3 has 15 amino acids. V was pared by 5 bases and J by 8 bases, with 5 bases of the junction left unmatched. The germline V gene has CDR1 KGHDR and CDR2 SFDVKD. The CDR3 DNA is TGTGCCACCAGTGTGACTAGCGGGGGGTTGGATGAGCAGTTCTTC. Protein: CATSVTSGGLDEQFF.

J is TRBJ1-5 and V is TRBV20-1, with 9 bases identical to TRBD1. The CDR3 sequence is 13 residues long. Unmatched junction bases numbered 7, after V lost 6 bases and J lost 7 bases. The germline V gene encodes CDR1 DFQATT and CDR2 SNEGSKA (reference sequence). This CDR3 is CSAITGGYQPQHF. CDR3 in DNA: TGCAGTGCCATCACAGGGGGCTACCAGCCCCAGCATTTT.

A few counts support this clonotype. The chain has TRBV5-1 and TRBJ2-1; TRBD2 matches at 8 bases. The CDR3 sequence is 16 residues long. V dropped 0 bases and J dropped 3; count of bases not matched to a gene: 5. Germline V gene data show CDR1 as SGHRS and CDR2 as YFSETQ. CDR3 DNA: TGCGCCAGCAGCTTGGCACAGAGCGGGGGCTACAATGAGCAGTTCTTC. The encoded protein is CASSLAQSGGYNEQFF. Full variable domain (missing parts from reference TRBV5-1 and TRBJ2-1): KAGVTQTPRYLIKTRGQQVTLSCSPISGHRSVSWYQQTPGQGLQFLFEYFSETQRNKGNFPGRFSGRQFSNSRSEMNVSTLELGDSALYLCASSLAQSGGYNEQFFGPGTRLTVL.

This clonotype was counted a few times. Mismatch with germline at one junction end may stem from a read error. This rearrangement joins TRBV3-1 to TRBJ2-1, with a possible D match to TRBD1 (6 bases). Germline CDR1 and CDR2: LGHDT and YNNKEL (reference sequence). This CDR3 is 12 amino acids long. CDR3 DNA sequence: TGTGCCAGCGGCCAGGGGAACAATGAGCAGTTCTTC. Its translation is CASGQGNNEQFF.

Comments on this clonotype: At one end the junction does not follow the germline gene, possibly because of a read error. This rearrangement joins TRBV12-3 or TRBV12-4 to TRBJ2-1; TRBD2 agrees at 7 bases. The CDR3 spans 16 residues. In nucleotides, the CDR3 is TGTGCCAGCAGTTTGGGGGGAGGGAGCTCCGACAATGAGCAGTTCTTC. This gives the protein CASSLGGGSSDNEQFF.

This chain uses TRBV20-1 with TRBJ1-2; D is undetermined. Germline CDR1 is DFQATT and CDR2 is SNEGSKA (reference sequence). The CDR3 covers 13 residues. The germline V and J ends were trimmed by 1 base and 1 base, with 7 bases remaining between them. CDR3 sequence reads: CSARATGNYGYTF. CDR3 in DNA: TGCAGTGCTAGAGCAACGGGTAACTATGGCTACACCTTC.